The 5 T cell receptor beta chains below were found in one sample sequenced in a study of technical replicates of blood from a few donors (dated by TCRdb to 2017 to 2019). The library was generated by the immunoSEQ multiplex PCR assay. TCRdb stores this immuneACCESS table with in-frame sequences only. Part of the clones is absent; in the studies checked, under half of the shortfall reflects unresolved V genes, and no reason is known for the rest. The sample table records around 80,000 clones; just over 95% of these occur just once. Around 0.31% of the sample is held by the ten biggest clonotypes. Sequenced sample: T cells isolated from PBMCs. These receptors were taken from a human donor in good health.

This sequence joins TRBV6-5 and TRBJ2-7; 10 nucleotides line up with TRBD1. Germline CDR1 is MNHEY and CDR2 is SVGAGI. The V gene end was trimmed by 5 bases and the J gene end by 2 bases; junction bases not matched to a gene: 6. The CDR3 consists of 15 residues. The CDR3 DNA reads as TGTGCCAGCAGTCCCTCCGGGACAGGGGCCTACGAGCAGTACTTC. Its translation is CASSPSGTGAYEQYF.

CDR3 coding DNA: TGCGCCAGCAGCCTACTAGGTGGAAACAATGAGCAGTTCTTC. Translation: CASSLLGGNNEQFF. V is TRBV4-3 and J is TRBJ2-1, with D tentatively TRBD2 (5 bases). This CDR3 spans 14 amino acids. The germline V and J ends were trimmed by 4 bases and 5 bases, with 12 bases remaining between them. CDR1 and CDR2 (germline): LGHNA, YSLEER.

The V call is TRBV5-1, the J call TRBJ2-1, with no clear D. From germline, CDR1 is SGHRS and CDR2 YFSETQ. V was trimmed by 4 bases and J by 0 bases, leaving 8 bases between them. This CDR3 spans 14 amino acids. The CDR3 region has the DNA TGCGCCAGCAGCCTCGACTCCTCCTACAATGAGCAGTTCTTC. It encodes CASSLDSSYNEQFF.

In DNA form, the CDR3 reads TGCGCCAGCAGCTTGGAAGTCAGGGTAGTCAATGAGCAGTTCTTC. This encodes CASSLEVRVVNEQFF. The chain is built from TRBV5-1 and TRBJ2-1; tentatively, D is TRBD1 (5 bases). The CDR3 runs to 15 residues. CDR1 and CDR2 from the germline V gene are SGHRS and YFSETQ. V dropped 0 bases and J dropped 6 bases, with 13 bases sitting between them.

The genes are TRBV6-1 and TRBJ2-5; the D gene is possibly TRBD2 (6 bases). CDR3 length: 13 amino acids. Trimming cost V 7 bases and J 9 bases, with 18 bases left between them. Germline V gene lookup returns CDR1 MNHNS and CDR2 SASEGT. The CDR3 DNA reads as TGTGCCAGCACCACGACTAGTTCGACGGCCCAGTACTTC. It codes for CASTTTSSTAQYF.